The present T cell receptor (beta chain) was sequenced within a study of graft-versus-host responses after intestinal transplantation. Study as a whole: Recipients were given multivisceral, liver-intestinal, or isolated intestinal transplants. Every recipient underwent anti-thymocyte globulin induction, then tacrolimus and steroids for about three years. Study results and limitations: Levels of circulating GvH clones at their peak were associated with early post-transplant HvG declines. Some patients had graft-donor T cell macrochimerism, and their allografts showed high graft-versus-host to host-versus-graft clonal ratios.

This clone was seen a few times. Responders that carried the CFSE label, some 200,000 of them, were plated with some 200,000 irradiated, violet-dye-labeled stimulator cells. Produced via immunoSEQ multiplex PCR; TCRdb's table is partial and in-frame only. The sample has tens of thousands of clones; about 45% are singletons. The CDR3 has 15 amino acids. J was trimmed by 2 bases and V by 3 bases; bases with no gene match: 2. The germline CDR1 and CDR2 sequences are PRHDT and FYEKMQ (reference sequence). The sequence came from a human patient who was an organ donor for intestinal transplantation. The specimen was alloreactive CD8+ T cells from a mixed lymphocyte reaction culture, collected before transplantation. Subset noted: CFSE-low proliferating T cells sorted from roughly six-day pre-transplant mixed lymphocyte reaction (GvH or HvG direction). The J gene is TRBJ2-2, the V gene TRBV13; 8 bases align to TRBD2. CDR3 bases: TGTGCCAGCAGCTTGGCGGGAGGCAACACCGGGGAGCTGTTTTTT. Translating gives CASSLAGGNTGELFF.